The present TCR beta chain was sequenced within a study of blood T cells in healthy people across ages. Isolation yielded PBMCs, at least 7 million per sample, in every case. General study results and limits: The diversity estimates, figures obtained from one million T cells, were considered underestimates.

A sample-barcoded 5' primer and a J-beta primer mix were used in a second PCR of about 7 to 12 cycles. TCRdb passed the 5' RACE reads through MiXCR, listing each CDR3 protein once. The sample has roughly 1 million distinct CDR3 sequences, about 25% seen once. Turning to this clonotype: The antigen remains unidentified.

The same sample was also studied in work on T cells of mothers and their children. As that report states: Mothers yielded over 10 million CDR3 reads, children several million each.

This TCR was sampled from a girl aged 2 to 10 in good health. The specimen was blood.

The chain's CDR3 is CASSPVQGFYEQYF. CDR3 in DNA: TGTGCCAGCTCACCAGTACAGGGATTCTACGAGCAGTACTTC. V and J are TRBV18 and TRBJ2-5; tentative D call: TRBD1 (6 bases). The closer fit of TRBJ2-7 to the DNA end suggests the J call may be wrong. This CDR3 is 14 amino acids long. Per the germline V gene, CDR1 is KGHSH and CDR2 is LQKENI.